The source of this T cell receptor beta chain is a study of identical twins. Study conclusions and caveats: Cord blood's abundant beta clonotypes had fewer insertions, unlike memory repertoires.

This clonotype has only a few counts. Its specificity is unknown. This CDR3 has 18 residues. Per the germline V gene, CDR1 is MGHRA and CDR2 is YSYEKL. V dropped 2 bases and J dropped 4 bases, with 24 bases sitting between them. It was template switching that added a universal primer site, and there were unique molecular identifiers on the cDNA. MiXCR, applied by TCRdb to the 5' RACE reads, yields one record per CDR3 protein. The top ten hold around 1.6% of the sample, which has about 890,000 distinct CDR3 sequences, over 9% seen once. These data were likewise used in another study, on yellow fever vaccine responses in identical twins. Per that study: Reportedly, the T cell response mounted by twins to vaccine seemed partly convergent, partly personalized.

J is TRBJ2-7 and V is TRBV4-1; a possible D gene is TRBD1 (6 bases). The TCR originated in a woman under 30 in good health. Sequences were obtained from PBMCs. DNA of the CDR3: TGCGCCAGCAGCCAATCCTTCGACAGGCCGACATACCCGTACGAGCAGTACTTC. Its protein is CASSQSFDRPTYPYEQYF.